A single sample gave rise to the 18 T cell receptor beta chains below, sequenced in a study of cytomegalovirus exposure and HLA in healthy donors. Sequencing used immunoSEQ multiplex PCR; TCRdb keeps in-frame clones, though not all of them. The repertoire holds roughly 310,000 clones, 70% to 90% seen once, with approximately 0.9% in the top ten. The sequencing sample was made of PBMCs. These receptors all come from a man aged 25 to 45 in good health and CMV-seronegative.

The CDR3, as DNA: TGTGCCAGCAGTTTAAGGGGCGTAACCTACGAGCAGTACTTC. The encoded protein is CASSLRGVTYEQYF. The chain is built from TRBV27 and TRBJ2-7; TRBD1 is a possible D gene (5 bases). The germline gives CDR1 MNHEY, CDR2 SMNVEV (reference sequence). The CDR3 runs 14 residues. Trimming cost V 2 bases and J 2 bases, with 10 bases left between them.

V gene TRBV5-6 combines with J gene TRBJ1-2, with 10 bases fitting TRBD1. This CDR3 has 16 residues. The germline CDR1 and CDR2 sequences are SGHDT and YYEEEE. With V trimmed by 4 bases and J by 6 bases, 12 bases remained unmatched. CDR3 protein: CASSPLGDRGYNGYTF. The CDR3 DNA reads as TGTGCCAGCAGCCCCTTGGGGGACAGGGGCTACAATGGCTACACCTTC.

The chain joins TRBV14 to TRBJ2-7; D possibly corresponds to TRBD1 (5 bases). Germline assignment: CDR1 SGHDN and CDR2 FVKESK. The CDR3 is 14 residues long. Trimming left V 1 base short and J 3 bases short, with 10 bases between. The CDR3 sequence: CASSQAGIGYEQYF. In DNA, the CDR3 is TGTGCCAGCAGCCAAGCAGGGATTGGCTACGAGCAGTACTTC.

The genes are TRBV14 and TRBJ2-3; maybe TRBD2 (6 bases). Germline CDR1 reads SGHDN; CDR2 reads FVKESK. CDR3 length equals 15 residues. V was pared by 4 bases and J by 0 bases, with 11 bases between. The CDR3: CASSLGTLSTDTQYF. CDR3 DNA sequence: TGTGCCAGCAGCCTTGGGACTCTAAGCACAGATACGCAGTATTTT.

This sequence joins TRBV2 and TRBJ1-1; D not resolved. Germline-derived CDR1 and CDR2 are SNHLY and FYNNEI. Trimming removed 3 bases at V and 0 bases at J, with 11 bases between. The CDR3 runs 15 residues. CDR3 protein: CASSDSSSMNTEAFF. CDR3 DNA: TGTGCCAGCAGTGATAGTTCTTCCATGAACACTGAAGCTTTCTTT.

This clone was detected once. V is TRBV9 and J is TRBJ1-2; D possibly corresponds to TRBD1 (6 bases). The CDR3 extends over 14 amino acids. V shed 0 bases and J shed 4 bases, with 10 bases lying between them. Germline-derived CDR1 and CDR2 are SGDLS and YYNGEE. CDR3 sequence reads: CASSVADSTYGYTF. The CDR3 DNA reads TGTGCCAGCAGCGTAGCGGACAGCACCTATGGCTACACCTTC.

V usage is TRBV5-1 and J usage is TRBJ1-6, with 7 positions matching TRBD1. Losses at the gene ends were 4 bases for V and 6 bases for J; bases not matched to a gene: 7. Germline CDR1 SGHRS, CDR2 YFSETQ. The CDR3 sequence is 15 residues long. CDR3 loop: CASSPSTGINSPLHF. DNA for the CDR3: TGCGCCAGCAGCCCATCGACAGGGATTAATTCACCCCTCCACTTT.

The chain combines TRBV6-5 with TRBJ1-5; the D is unclear. There are 13 residues in the CDR3. Germline V CDR1 and CDR2: MNHEY, SVGAGI. V lost 2 bases and J lost 4, with 6 bases in between. The CDR3 region has the DNA TGTGCCAGCAGTTACGAACAGAATCAGCCCCAGCATTTT. This translates into CASSYEQNQPQHF.

The chain joins TRBV19 to TRBJ2-7, with 11 bases matching TRBD2. After removal of 5 bases from V and 3 bases from J, the junction contained 6 bases not matched to a gene. The CDR3 sequence is 15 residues long. CDR1 and CDR2 from the germline V gene are LNHDA and SQIVND (reference sequence). The DNA of the CDR3 is TGTGCCAGTAGTGACCTAGCGGGGGGACACTACGAGCAGTACTTC. It translates to CASSDLAGGHYEQYF. Full variable domain (missing parts from reference TRBV19 and TRBJ2-7): DGGITQSPKYLFRKEGQNVTLSCEQNLNHDAMYWYRQDPGQGLRLIYYSQIVNDFQKGDIAEGYSVSREKKESFPLTVTSAQKNPTAFYLCASSDLAGGHYEQYFGPGTRLTVT.

In this sample, this clone turned up once. The gene calls are TRBV5-4 and TRBJ2-1, with 7 bases lining up with TRBD2. Germline V gives CDR1 SGHNT, CDR2 YYREEE (reference sequence). V gave up 4 bases and J gave up 0 bases; unmatched junction bases: 13. This CDR3 is 18 amino acids long. CDR3 protein: CASSLSTLSGVSYNEQFF. DNA of the CDR3: TGTGCCAGCAGCCTGAGTACTCTGAGCGGGGTCTCCTACAATGAGCAGTTCTTC.

The chain uses TRBV4-1 and TRBJ2-5; 15 bases are shared with TRBD2. Germline trimming cut 0 bases from V and 0 bases from J; bases unmatched to any gene: 8. Germline V gene data show CDR1 as MGHRA and CDR2 as YSYEKL. This CDR3 comprises 20 residues. The CDR3, as DNA: TGCGCCAGCAGCCAAGAAAGTGAGGGGACTAGCGGGGGGAACCAAGAGACCCAGTACTTC. Amino acid sequence: CASSQESEGTSGGNQETQYF.

The rearrangement joins TRBV27 to TRBJ1-3; D is uncertain. Trimming stripped 3 bases from V and 0 bases from J, with 9 bases between. Germline V gene sequence: CDR1 MNHEY, CDR2 SMNVEV (reference sequence). The CDR3 runs to 15 residues. This CDR3 reads CASSLSKSSGNTIYF. Here the CDR3 DNA reads TGTGCCAGCAGTTTGAGCAAGAGCTCTGGAAACACCATATATTTT.

This clone was counted between two and nine times. J is TRBJ1-2 and V is TRBV5-1; D gene unclear. V lost 4 bases, J lost 3 bases, and 13 bases lay in between. The CDR3 extends over 14 amino acids. Germline CDR1 is SGHRS and CDR2 is YFSETQ. The CDR3 DNA reads TGCGCCAGCAGCCCCACGGCCGGAGACTATGGCTACACCTTC. It codes for CASSPTAGDYGYTF.

The rearrangement links TRBV7-9 to TRBJ2-1; 12 bases are a match to TRBD2. The ends lost 5 bases at V and 3 bases at J; junction bases unmatched: 5. CDR1 SEHNR and CDR2 FQNEAQ come from the germline V gene (reference sequence). This CDR3 is built from 16 residues. The CDR3 nucleotides read TGTGCCAGCAGCCGGACTAGCGGGGAGTACTACAATGAGCAGTTCTTC. The encoded protein is CASSRTSGEYYNEQFF. Together with reference TRBV7-9 and TRBJ2-1, the CDR3 gives the full variable domain: DTGVSQNPRHKITKRGQNVTFRCDPISEHNRLYWYRQTLGQGPEFLTYFQNEAQLEKSRLLSDRFSAERPKGSFSTLEIQRTEQGDSAMYLCASSRTSGEYYNEQFFGPGTRLTVL.

CDR3 loop: CASSQGQGSYNEQFF. The CDR3 DNA is TGTGCCAGCTCGCAGGGACAGGGGTCCTACAATGAGCAGTTCTTC. The chain employs TRBV18 and TRBJ2-1; 10 nucleotides align to TRBD1. The V gene end was trimmed by 6 bases and the J gene end by 1 base; junction bases not matched to a gene: 3. The CDR3 contains 15 residues. The V gene's germline CDR1 is KGHSH and CDR2 LQKENI.

The V and J genes are TRBV2 and TRBJ2-3; 8 bases are a match to TRBD2. The length of the CDR3 is 14 residues. Germline V gene lookup returns CDR1 SNHLY and CDR2 FYNNEI. The V gene end was trimmed by 5 bases and the J gene end by 3 bases; junction bases not matched to a gene: 4. In DNA, the CDR3 is TGTGCCAGCAGTAGCAGCGGGGGAACAGATACGCAGTATTTT. Translation: CASSSSGGTDTQYF. Using reference TRBV2 and TRBJ2-3 for the parts outside the CDR3, the full variable domain is EPEVTQTPSHQVTQMGQEVILRCVPISNHLYFYWYRQILGQKVEFLVSFYNNEISEKSEIFDDQFSVERPDGSNFTLKIRSTKLEDSAMYFCASSSSGGTDTQYFGPGTRLTVL.

As DNA, the CDR3 is TGTGCCAGCCGACGGGACTTTGGGGCCGAGCAGTACTTC. The encoded protein is CASRRDFGAEQYF. The rearrangement joins TRBV6-1 to TRBJ2-7; TRBD2 might be the D (6 bases). Trimming took 8 bases from V and 6 from J, leaving 17 bases between them. Per the germline V gene, CDR1 is MNHNS and CDR2 is SASEGT. The CDR3 is 13 amino acids.

The chain uses TRBV5-6 and TRBJ2-3; D gene uncertain. CDR1 and CDR2 from the germline V gene are SGHDT and YYEEEE. The CDR3 loop spans 14 amino acids. The ends were cut back, 0 bases at V and 0 bases at J, with 5 bases in the middle. The CDR3 is CASSLDPSTDTQYF. CDR3 DNA: TGTGCCAGCAGCTTGGATCCGAGCACAGATACGCAGTATTTT.